The rows below give T cell receptor beta chains drawn from one sample of a study of shared clonotypes between healthy human individuals. Assay: immunoSEQ multiplex PCR; the TCRdb copy retains only in-frame clones and omits some. The table lists a few million clones, more than 80% of them singletons. The material sequenced was naive CD4+ T cells sorted from blood. The receptors derive from a man aged 18 to 30 in good health. Each CDR3 is given without its conserved first and last residue. The D gene is left open where the match is weak.

J gene	V gene	D gene	CDR3 protein
TRBJ2-1	TRBV7-9	-	ASSLAVGGGHNEQF
TRBJ2-3	TRBV10-3	-	AISWSAGTDTQY
TRBJ2-2	TRBV30	-	AWSVGTPNTGELF
TRBJ1-5	TRBV18	TRBD1	ASSPPGTGGSQPQH
TRBJ2-7	TRBV5-1	-	ASSSRGGATYEQY
TRBJ2-1	TRBV10-3	TRBD2	AISRTSGVNSYNEQF
TRBJ2-7	TRBV6-5	TRBD2	ASSPTSGRSYEQY
TRBJ2-2	TRBV9	-	ASSAARDLGELF
TRBJ2-6	TRBV9	-	ASSAMNSGTLSGANVLT
TRBJ1-2	TRBV10-3	TRBD1	AISERGQTYGYT
TRBJ1-5	TRBV7-2	-	ASSFDRYSNQPQH
TRBJ2-4	TRBV9	TRBD2	ASSVGQGGVSIQY
TRBJ2-5	TRBV5-1	-	ASSLGLGYGRQETQY
TRBJ2-7	TRBV6-1	TRBD1	ASSDVAGGVYEQY
TRBJ2-7	TRBV14	TRBD2	ASSQRGGLGTSGRVQY
TRBJ1-1	TRBV5-1	TRBD1	ASSLTGGDTEAF
TRBJ2-7	TRBV5-1	-	ASRGEYEQY
TRBJ2-7	TRBV30	TRBD1	AWSTTGWYYEQY
TRBJ1-1	TRBV5-4	-	ASSLSVWENTEAF
TRBJ2-1	TRBV11-2	-	ASSLDRAISYNEQF
TRBJ1-1	TRBV19	TRBD1	ASSLQGTNTEAF
TRBJ2-3	TRBV6-5	-	ASSYSGGRTLDTQY
TRBJ1-3	TRBV28	-	ASSNPLSGNTIY
TRBJ2-5	TRBV9	-	ASSDTSWGETQY
TRBJ2-5	TRBV7-6	TRBD1	ASSPGQGGHQETQY
TRBJ2-3	TRBV6-6	-	ASTNTDTQY
TRBJ2-7	TRBV5-1	TRBD2	ASNPTSGGRSYEQY
TRBJ2-5	TRBV7-2	-	ASSSDPKGTQY
TRBJ1-5	TRBV6-1	-	ASSEAAGGQPQH
TRBJ1-6	TRBV6-1	-	ASTDIRQKGSYNSPLH
TRBJ1-2	TRBV5-5	TRBD1	ASSLAQGARNYGYT
TRBJ1-1	TRBV28	TRBD1	ASRTDRGSTEAF
TRBJ2-1	TRBV28	TRBD2	ASTQRGSYNEQF
TRBJ1-1	TRBV18	-	ASSPIENTEAF
TRBJ2-7	TRBV5-1	-	ASSLGGSIYEQY
TRBJ1-5	TRBV18	-	ASSQGSMGNQPQH
TRBJ1-6	TRBV5-1	-	ASGGTGLNSPLH
TRBJ1-1	TRBV4-3	-	ASSQDRGGHLNTEAF
TRBJ2-7	TRBV13	TRBD1	ASSLPGQSYEQY
TRBJ1-1	TRBV19	TRBD1	ASSTQGADTEAF
TRBJ2-5	TRBV28	-	ASRGAGKGQETQY
TRBJ2-7	TRBV28	-	ASRDTPGRDYEQY
TRBJ2-3	TRBV12-5	-	ASGLYTGADTQY
TRBJ2-7	TRBV28	-	ATHYGYEQY
TRBJ2-7	TRBV19	-	ASSIGGHRNTPAYEQY
TRBJ1-4	TRBV28	-	ASSLEGVSEKLF
TRBJ1-6	TRBV6-5	-	ASRIGADNSPLH
TRBJ1-1	TRBV11-2	-	ASSLGVRVEPILNTEAF
TRBJ2-7	TRBV5-1	TRBD1	ASSATSTGPYEQY
TRBJ1-3	TRBV18	-	ASSPGGLGNTIY
TRBJ2-5	TRBV9	TRBD2	ASSVYQLREDRQETQY
TRBJ2-7	TRBV6-1	-	ASRTLAAGGREQY